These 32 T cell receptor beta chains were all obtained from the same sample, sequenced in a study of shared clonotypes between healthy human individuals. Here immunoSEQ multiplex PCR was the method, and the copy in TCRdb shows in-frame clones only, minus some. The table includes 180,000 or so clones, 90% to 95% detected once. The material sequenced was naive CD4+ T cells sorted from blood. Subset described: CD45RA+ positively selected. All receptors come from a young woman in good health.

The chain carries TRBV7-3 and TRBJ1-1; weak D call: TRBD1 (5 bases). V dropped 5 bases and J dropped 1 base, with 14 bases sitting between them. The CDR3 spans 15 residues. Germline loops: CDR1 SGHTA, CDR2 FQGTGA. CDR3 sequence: CASSNGGAGNTEAFF. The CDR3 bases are TGTGCCAGCAGCAATGGAGGGGCCGGGAACACTGAAGCTTTCTTT.

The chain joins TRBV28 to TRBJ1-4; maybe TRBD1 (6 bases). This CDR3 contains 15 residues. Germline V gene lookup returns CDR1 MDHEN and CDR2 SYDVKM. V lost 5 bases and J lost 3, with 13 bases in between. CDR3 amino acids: CASSPTGLPNEKLFF. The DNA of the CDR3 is TGTGCCAGCAGTCCAACAGGGCTCCCTAATGAAAAACTGTTTTTT. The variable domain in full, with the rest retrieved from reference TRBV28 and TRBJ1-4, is DVKVTQSSRYLVKRTGEKVFLECVQDMDHENMFWYRQDPGLGLRLIYFSYDVKMKEKGDIPEGYSVSREKKERFSLILESASTNQTSMYLCASSPTGLPNEKLFFGSGTQLSVL.

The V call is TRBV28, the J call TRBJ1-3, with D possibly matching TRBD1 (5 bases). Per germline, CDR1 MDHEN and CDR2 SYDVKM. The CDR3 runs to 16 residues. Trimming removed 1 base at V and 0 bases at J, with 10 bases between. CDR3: CASSLLGRVSGNTIYF. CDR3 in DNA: TGTGCCAGCAGTTTATTGGGCAGGGTCTCTGGAAACACCATATATTTT.

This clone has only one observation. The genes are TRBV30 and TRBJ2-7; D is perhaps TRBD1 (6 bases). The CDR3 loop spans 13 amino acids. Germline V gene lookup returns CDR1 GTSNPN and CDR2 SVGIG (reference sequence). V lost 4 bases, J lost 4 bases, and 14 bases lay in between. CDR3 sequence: CAWKGDISYEQYF. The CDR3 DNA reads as TGTGCCTGGAAAGGGGACATAAGTTACGAGCAGTACTTC. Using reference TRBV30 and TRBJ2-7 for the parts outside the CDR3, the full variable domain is SQTIHQWPATLVQPVGSPLSLECTVEGTSNPNLYWYRQAAGRGLQLLFYSVGIGQISSEVPQNLSASRPQDRQFILSSKKLLLSDSGFYLCAWKGDISYEQYFGPGTRLTVT.

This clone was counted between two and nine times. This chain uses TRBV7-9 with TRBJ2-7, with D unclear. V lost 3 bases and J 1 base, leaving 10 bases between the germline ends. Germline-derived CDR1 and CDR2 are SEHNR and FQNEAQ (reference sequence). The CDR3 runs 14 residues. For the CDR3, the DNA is TGTGCCAGCAGCTTGATCTCTAGTTCCTACGAGCAGTACTTC. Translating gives CASSLISSSYEQYF.

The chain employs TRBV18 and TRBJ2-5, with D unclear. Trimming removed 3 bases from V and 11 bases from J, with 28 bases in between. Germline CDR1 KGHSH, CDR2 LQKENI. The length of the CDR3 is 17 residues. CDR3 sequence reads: CASSPAPSGPLPTQQYF. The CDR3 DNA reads TGTGCCAGCTCACCGGCCCCTTCAGGCCCTTTACCAACTCAGCAGTACTTC.

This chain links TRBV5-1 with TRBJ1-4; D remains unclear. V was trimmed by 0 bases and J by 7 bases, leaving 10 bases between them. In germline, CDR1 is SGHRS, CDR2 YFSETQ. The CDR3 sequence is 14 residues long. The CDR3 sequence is CASSLDFLSEKLFF. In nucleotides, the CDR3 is TGCGCCAGCAGCTTGGATTTTCTCTCTGAAAAACTGTTTTTT.

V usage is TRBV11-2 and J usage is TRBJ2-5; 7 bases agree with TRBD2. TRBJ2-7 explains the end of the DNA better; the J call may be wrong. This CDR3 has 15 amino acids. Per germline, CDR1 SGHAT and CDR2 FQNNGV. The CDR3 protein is CASSLAAGESYEQYF. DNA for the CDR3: TGTGCCAGCAGCTTAGCTGCGGGAGAATCCTACGAGCAGTACTTC.

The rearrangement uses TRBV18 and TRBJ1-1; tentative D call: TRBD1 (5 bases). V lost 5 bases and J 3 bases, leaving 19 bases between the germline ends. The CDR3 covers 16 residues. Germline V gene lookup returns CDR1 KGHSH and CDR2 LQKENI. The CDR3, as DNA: TGTGCCAGCTCAAATAGCCAAGGGGCGTATGACACTGAAGCTTTCTTT. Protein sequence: CASSNSQGAYDTEAFF.

The CDR3: CASSFRVGNEKLFF. CDR3 nucleotide sequence: TGTGCCAGCAGTTTCAGGGTCGGAAACGAAAAACTGTTTTTT. The chain employs TRBV28 and TRBJ1-4; D is perhaps TRBD1 (5 bases). The V end was cut by 3 bases, the J end by 8 bases, with 13 bases between. Germline loops: CDR1 MDHEN, CDR2 SYDVKM. This CDR3 is 14 amino acids long. Full variable domain (remainder filled in from reference TRBV28 and TRBJ1-4): DVKVTQSSRYLVKRTGEKVFLECVQDMDHENMFWYRQDPGLGLRLIYFSYDVKMKEKGDIPEGYSVSREKKERFSLILESASTNQTSMYLCASSFRVGNEKLFFGSGTQLSVL.

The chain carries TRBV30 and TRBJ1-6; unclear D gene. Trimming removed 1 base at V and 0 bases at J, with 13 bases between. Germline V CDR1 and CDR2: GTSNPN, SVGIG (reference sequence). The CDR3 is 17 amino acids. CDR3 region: CAWSGGRTSSYNSPLHF. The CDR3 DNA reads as TGTGCCTGGAGTGGAGGAAGGACGAGCTCCTATAATTCACCCCTCCACTTT.

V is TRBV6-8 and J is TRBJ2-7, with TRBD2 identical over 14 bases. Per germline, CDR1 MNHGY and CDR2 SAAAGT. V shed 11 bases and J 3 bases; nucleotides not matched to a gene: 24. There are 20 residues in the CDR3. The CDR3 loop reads CALFRDRELGLAGDRYEQYF. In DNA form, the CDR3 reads TGTGCCCTATTCCGGGACAGGGAGTTGGGACTAGCGGGAGACCGCTACGAGCAGTACTTC.

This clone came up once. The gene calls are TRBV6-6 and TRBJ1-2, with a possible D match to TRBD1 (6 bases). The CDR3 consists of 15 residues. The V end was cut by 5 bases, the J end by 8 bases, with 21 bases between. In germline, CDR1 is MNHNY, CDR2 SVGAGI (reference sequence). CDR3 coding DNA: TGTGCCAGCAGTCCAATAGAGCGGGGGGCTTGGGGCTACACCTTC. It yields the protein CASSPIERGAWGYTF.

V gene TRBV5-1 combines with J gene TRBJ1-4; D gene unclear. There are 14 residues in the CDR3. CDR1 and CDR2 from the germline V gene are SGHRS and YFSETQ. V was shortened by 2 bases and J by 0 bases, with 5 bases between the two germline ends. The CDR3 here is CASSFTSTNEKLFF. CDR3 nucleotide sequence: TGCGCCAGCAGCTTTACGTCAACTAATGAAAAACTGTTTTTT.

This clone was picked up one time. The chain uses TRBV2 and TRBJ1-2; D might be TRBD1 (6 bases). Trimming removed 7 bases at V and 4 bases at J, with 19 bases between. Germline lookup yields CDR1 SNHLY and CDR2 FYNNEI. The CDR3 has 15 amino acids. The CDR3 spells CASTRQEPKFYGYTF. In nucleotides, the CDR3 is TGTGCCAGCACTAGACAGGAGCCGAAATTCTATGGCTACACCTTC. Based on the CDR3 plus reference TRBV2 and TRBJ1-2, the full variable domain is EPEVTQTPSHQVTQMGQEVILRCVPISNHLYFYWYRQILGQKVEFLVSFYNNEISEKSEIFDDQFSVERPDGSNFTLKIRSTKLEDSAMYFCASTRQEPKFYGYTFGSGTRLTVV.

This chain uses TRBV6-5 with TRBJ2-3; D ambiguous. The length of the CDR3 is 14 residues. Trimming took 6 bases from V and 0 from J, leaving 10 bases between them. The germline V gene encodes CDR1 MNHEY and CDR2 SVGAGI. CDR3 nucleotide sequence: TGTGCCAGCAGCTATACTATTAGCACAGATACGCAGTATTTT. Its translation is CASSYTISTDTQYF.

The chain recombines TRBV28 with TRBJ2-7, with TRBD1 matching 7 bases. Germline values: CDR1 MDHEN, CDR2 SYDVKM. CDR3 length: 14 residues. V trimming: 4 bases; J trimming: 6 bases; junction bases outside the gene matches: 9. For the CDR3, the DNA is TGTGCCAGCAGTTATTGGACAGGAGTGGGCGAGCAGTACTTC. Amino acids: CASSYWTGVGEQYF. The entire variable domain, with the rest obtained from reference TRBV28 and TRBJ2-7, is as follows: DVKVTQSSRYLVKRTGEKVFLECVQDMDHENMFWYRQDPGLGLRLIYFSYDVKMKEKGDIPEGYSVSREKKERFSLILESASTNQTSMYLCASSYWTGVGEQYFGPGTRLTVT.

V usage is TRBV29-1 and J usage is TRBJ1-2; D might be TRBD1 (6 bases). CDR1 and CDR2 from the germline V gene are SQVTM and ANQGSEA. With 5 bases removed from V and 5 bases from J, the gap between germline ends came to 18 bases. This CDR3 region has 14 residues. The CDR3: CSVSQGNHFYGYTF. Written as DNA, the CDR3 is TGCAGCGTTTCACAGGGCAATCACTTTTATGGCTACACCTTC.

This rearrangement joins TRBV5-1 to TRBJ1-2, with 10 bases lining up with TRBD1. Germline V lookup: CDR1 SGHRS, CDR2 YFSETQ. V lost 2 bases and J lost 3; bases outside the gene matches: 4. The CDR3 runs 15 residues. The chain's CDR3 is CASSFRTGGDYGYTF. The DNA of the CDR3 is TGCGCCAGCAGCTTCCGGACAGGGGGGGACTATGGCTACACCTTC. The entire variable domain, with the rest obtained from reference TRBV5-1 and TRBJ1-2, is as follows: KAGVTQTPRYLIKTRGQQVTLSCSPISGHRSVSWYQQTPGQGLQFLFEYFSETQRNKGNFPGRFSGRQFSNSRSEMNVSTLELGDSALYLCASSFRTGGDYGYTFGSGTRLTVV.

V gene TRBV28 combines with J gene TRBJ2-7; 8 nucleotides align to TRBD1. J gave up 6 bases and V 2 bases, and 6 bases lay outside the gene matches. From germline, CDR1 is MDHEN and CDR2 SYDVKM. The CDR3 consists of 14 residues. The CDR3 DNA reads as TGTGCCAGCAGTTTACGGACAGGGAACATCGAGCAGTACTTC. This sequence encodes CASSLRTGNIEQYF.

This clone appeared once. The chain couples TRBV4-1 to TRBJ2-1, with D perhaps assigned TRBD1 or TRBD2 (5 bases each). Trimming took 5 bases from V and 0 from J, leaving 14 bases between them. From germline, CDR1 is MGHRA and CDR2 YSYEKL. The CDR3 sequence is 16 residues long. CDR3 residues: CASSKRGESSYNEQFF. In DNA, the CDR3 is TGCGCCAGCAGCAAACGGGGCGAGAGCTCCTACAATGAGCAGTTCTTC.

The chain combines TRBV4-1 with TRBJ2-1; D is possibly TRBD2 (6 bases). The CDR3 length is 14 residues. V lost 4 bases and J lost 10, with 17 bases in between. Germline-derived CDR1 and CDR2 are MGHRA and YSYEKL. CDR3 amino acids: CASSLPGLHLEQFF. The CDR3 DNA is TGCGCCAGCAGCCTGCCGGGACTTCACCTCGAGCAGTTCTTC.

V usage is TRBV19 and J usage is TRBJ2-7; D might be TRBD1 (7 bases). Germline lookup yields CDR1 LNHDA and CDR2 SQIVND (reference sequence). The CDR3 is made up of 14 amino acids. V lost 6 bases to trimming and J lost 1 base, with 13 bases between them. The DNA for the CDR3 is TGTGCCAGTAGGGGCAGGGGGGATTCCTACGAGCAGTACTTC. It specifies CASRGRGDSYEQYF.

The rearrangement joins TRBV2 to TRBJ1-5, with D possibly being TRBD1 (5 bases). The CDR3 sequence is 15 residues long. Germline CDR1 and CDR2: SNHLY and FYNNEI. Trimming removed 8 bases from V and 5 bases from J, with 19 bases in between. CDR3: CASSPTPGLDQPQHF. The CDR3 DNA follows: TGTGCCAGCTCACCAACCCCAGGGCTAGATCAGCCCCAGCATTTT.

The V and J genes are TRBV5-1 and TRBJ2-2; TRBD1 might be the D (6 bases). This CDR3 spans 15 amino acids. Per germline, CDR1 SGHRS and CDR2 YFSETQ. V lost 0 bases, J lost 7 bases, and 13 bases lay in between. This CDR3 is CASSLGTTGYGELFF. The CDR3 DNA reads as TGCGCCAGCAGCTTGGGGACCACAGGGTACGGGGAGCTGTTTTTT. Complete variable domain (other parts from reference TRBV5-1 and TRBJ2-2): KAGVTQTPRYLIKTRGQQVTLSCSPISGHRSVSWYQQTPGQGLQFLFEYFSETQRNKGNFPGRFSGRQFSNSRSEMNVSTLELGDSALYLCASSLGTTGYGELFFGEGSRLTVL.

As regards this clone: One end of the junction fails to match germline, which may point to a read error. CDR3 DNA: TGTGCCACCAGTATGGGGGCCACTGAAGCTTTCTTT. Translation gives CATSMGATEAFF. The genes are TRBV10-3 and TRBJ1-1, with a possible D match to TRBD1 (6 bases). Germline lookup yields CDR1 ENHRY and CDR2 SYGVKD. The CDR3 sequence is 12 residues long.

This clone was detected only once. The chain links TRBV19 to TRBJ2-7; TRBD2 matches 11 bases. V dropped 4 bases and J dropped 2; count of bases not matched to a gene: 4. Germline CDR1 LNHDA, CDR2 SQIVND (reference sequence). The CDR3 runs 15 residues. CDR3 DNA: TGTGCCAGTAGTAGAACGACTAGCGGGACCTACGAGCAGTACTTC. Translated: CASSRTTSGTYEQYF.

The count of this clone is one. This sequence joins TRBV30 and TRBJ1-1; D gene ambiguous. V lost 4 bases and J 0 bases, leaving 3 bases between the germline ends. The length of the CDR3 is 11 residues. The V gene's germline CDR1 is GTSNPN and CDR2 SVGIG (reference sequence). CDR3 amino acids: CAWTVNTEAFF. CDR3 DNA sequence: TGTGCCTGGACAGTGAACACTGAAGCTTTCTTT.

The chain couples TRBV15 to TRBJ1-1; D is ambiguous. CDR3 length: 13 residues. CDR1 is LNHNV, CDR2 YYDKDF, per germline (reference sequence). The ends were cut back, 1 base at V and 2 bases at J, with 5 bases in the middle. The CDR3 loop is CATSRGKNTEAFF. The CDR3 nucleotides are TGTGCCACCAGCAGAGGGAAAAACACTGAAGCTTTCTTT. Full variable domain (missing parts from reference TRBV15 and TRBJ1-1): DAMVIQNPRYQVTQFGKPVTLSCSQTLNHNVMYWYQQKSSQAPKLLFHYYDKDFNNEADTPDNFQSRRPNTSFCFLDIRSPGLGDTAMYLCATSRGKNTEAFFGQGTRLTVV.

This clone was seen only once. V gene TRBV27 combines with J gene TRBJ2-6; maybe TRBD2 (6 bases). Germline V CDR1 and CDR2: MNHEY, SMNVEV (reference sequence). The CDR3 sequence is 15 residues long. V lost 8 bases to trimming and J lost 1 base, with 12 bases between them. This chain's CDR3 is CASGGWGSGANVLTF. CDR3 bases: TGTGCCAGCGGAGGGTGGGGATCTGGGGCCAACGTCCTGACTTTC.

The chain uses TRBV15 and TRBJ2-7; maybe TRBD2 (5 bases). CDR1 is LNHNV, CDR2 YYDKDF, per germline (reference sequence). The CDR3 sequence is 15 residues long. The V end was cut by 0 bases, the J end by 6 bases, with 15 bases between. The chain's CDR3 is CATSRDNDYLSEQYF. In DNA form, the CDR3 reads TGTGCCACCAGCAGAGATAACGACTACCTCAGCGAGCAGTACTTC.

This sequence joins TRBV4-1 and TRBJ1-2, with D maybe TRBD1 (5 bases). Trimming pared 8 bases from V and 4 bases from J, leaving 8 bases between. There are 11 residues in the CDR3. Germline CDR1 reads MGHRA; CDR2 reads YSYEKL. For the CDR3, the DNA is TGCGCCAGCGGGGACTTCTATGGCTACACCTTC. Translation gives CASGDFYGYTF.